The 31 T cell receptor beta chains below all came from one sample that was sequenced in a study of blood T cell repertoires in COVID-19. Measured with immunoSEQ multiplex PCR; TCRdb has only the in-frame clones, and not every one. Of around 180,000 clones in the sample, around 83% were seen once. Specimen: peripheral blood. Every receptor here comes from a human donor in a cohort sampled during active COVID-19.

The gene calls are TRBV7-3 and TRBJ2-5; D is perhaps TRBD1 (6 bases). This CDR3 region has 15 residues. Trimming removed 5 bases from V and 1 base from J, with 14 bases in between. The germline V gene encodes CDR1 SGHTA and CDR2 FQGTGA. CDR3: CASSPGQNFQETQYF. Here the CDR3 DNA reads TGTGCCAGCAGCCCAGGACAGAATTTCCAAGAGACCCAGTACTTC.

CDR3 residues: CARALSLCGSVSYEQYF. In DNA form, the CDR3 reads TGTGCCAGAGCCCTGAGTCTGTGCGGGAGTGTCTCCTACGAGCAGTACTTC. The rearrangement uses TRBV28 and TRBJ2-7, with 7 bases fitting TRBD2. The CDR3 spans 17 residues. The V segment lost 9 bases and the J segment 0 bases; nucleotides outside the gene matches: 17. Germline V lookup: CDR1 MDHEN, CDR2 SYDVKM.

V usage is TRBV10-3 and J usage is TRBJ2-7, with TRBD2 matching over 12 bases. CDR3 length: 13 amino acids. Looked up from germline, CDR1 is ENHRY and CDR2 is SYGVKD. V lost 10 bases, J lost 7 bases, and 8 bases stayed unmatched. The CDR3 here is CATGLAGSNEQYF. The CDR3, as DNA: TGTGCCACCGGACTAGCGGGATCGAATGAGCAGTACTTC.

This chain uses TRBV7-2 with TRBJ2-5; 11 positions match TRBD2. This CDR3 spans 17 amino acids. Germline loops: CDR1 SGHTA, CDR2 FQGNSA. Trimming cost V 2 bases and J 5 bases; bases outside gene matches: 10. The CDR3 protein is CASSLSLAGGGGETQYF. As DNA, the CDR3 is TGTGCCAGCAGCTTAAGCCTAGCGGGGGGTGGTGGGGAGACCCAGTACTTC.

The rearrangement joins TRBV27 to TRBJ2-2; weak D call: TRBD2 (5 bases). Per germline, CDR1 MNHEY and CDR2 SMNVEV (reference sequence). Trimming took off 6 bases at V and 5 bases at J, with 10 bases between the two ends. This CDR3 has 13 residues. CDR3 protein: CASRVAGTGELFF. As DNA, the CDR3 is TGTGCCAGCAGGGTTGCGGGTACCGGGGAGCTGTTTTTT.

V usage is TRBV24-1 and J usage is TRBJ1-5; D not resolved. The length of the CDR3 is 15 residues. V was shortened by 6 bases and J by 4 bases, with 15 bases between the two germline ends. Germline CDR1 is KGHDR and CDR2 is SFDVKD. DNA of the CDR3: TGTGCCACCAGTTCACGGGTGTCACCAAATCAGCCCCAGCATTTT. Amino acid sequence: CATSSRVSPNQPQHF.

This clone was observed a few times. The chain couples TRBV4-3 to TRBJ1-5, with unresolved D. Germline lookup yields CDR1 LGHNA and CDR2 YSLEER. The CDR3 sequence is 15 residues long. V lost 2 bases, J lost 7 bases, and 15 bases lay in between. The CDR3 DNA sequence: TGCGCCAGCAGCCAAACGGACGGGAGGGAGCAGCCCCAGCATTTT. It translates to CASSQTDGREQPQHF.

The chain joins TRBV4-2 to TRBJ2-7, with 10 bases that match TRBD2. Germline CDR1 LGHNA, CDR2 YNFKEQ. The CDR3 length is 15 residues. With 1 base clipped from V and 4 bases from J, the junction kept 4 bases outside the gene matches. The CDR3 spells CASSQVGSGGYEQYF. CDR3 bases: TGTGCCAGCAGCCAAGTAGGTAGCGGGGGGTACGAGCAGTACTTC.

There are a few counts of this clone. The J gene is TRBJ1-2, the V gene TRBV7-2; D not resolved. The V gene lost 5 bases and the J gene lost 4 bases, with 11 bases spanning the gap. The CDR3 is 13 amino acids. Germline V CDR1 and CDR2: SGHTA, FQGNSA. CDR3 residues: CASSQEEGYGYTF. DNA for the CDR3: TGTGCCAGCAGCCAGGAGGAGGGCTATGGCTACACCTTC.

J is TRBJ2-1 and V is TRBV5-1; possibly TRBD2 for D (6 bases). CDR1 SGHRS and CDR2 YFSETQ come from the germline V gene. V was pared by 4 bases and J by 3 bases, with 14 bases between. This CDR3 comprises 15 residues. CDR3 coding DNA: TGCGCCAGCAGCCTTAGCGGAGTGGTCTACAATGAGCAGTTCTTC. Its translation: CASSLSGVVYNEQFF.

This clone has only a few counts. The chain recombines TRBV10-3 with TRBJ1-1; 8 bases align to TRBD1. J was trimmed by 2 bases and V by 5 bases; bases with no gene match: 7. CDR3 length: 15 residues. Germline lookup yields CDR1 ENHRY and CDR2 SYGVKD. The CDR3 loop reads CAISTGGGANTEAFF. CDR3 in DNA: TGTGCCATCAGTACAGGGGGAGGGGCTAACACTGAAGCTTTCTTT.

The V gene is TRBV19, the J gene TRBJ2-7; possible D gene TRBD2, 6 bases. The germline gives CDR1 LNHDA, CDR2 SQIVND (reference sequence). CDR3 length: 17 amino acids. The V and J ends lost 3 bases and 2 bases respectively, with 20 bases between them. CDR3 coding DNA: TGTGCCAGTAGTATTTTCCCTGGAGGGAGCGGAGCCTACGAGCAGTACTTC. This encodes CASSIFPGGSGAYEQYF.

This clone was seen only once. The chain carries TRBV29-1 and TRBJ2-7; possible D gene TRBD2, 6 bases. The CDR3 is 13 amino acids. Per germline, CDR1 SQVTM and CDR2 ANQGSEA. Trimming pared 6 bases from V and 3 bases from J, leaving 15 bases between. In nucleotides, the CDR3 is TGCAGCGTCGGGCCCGGGGGTCTCTACGAGCAGTACTTC. Its translation is CSVGPGGLYEQYF.

This chain links TRBV18 with TRBJ1-3, with D tentatively TRBD1 (5 bases). This CDR3 has 14 amino acids. V was shortened by 3 bases and J by 0 bases, with 6 bases between the two germline ends. Germline values: CDR1 KGHSH, CDR2 LQKENI. The CDR3: CASSPDISGNTIYF. CDR3 DNA: TGTGCCAGCTCACCGGACATCTCTGGAAACACCATATATTTT. Together with reference TRBV18 and TRBJ1-3, the CDR3 gives the full variable domain: NAGVMQNPRHLVRRRGQEARLRCSPMKGHSHVYWYRQLPEEGLKFMVYLQKENIIDESGMPKERFSAEFPKEGPSILRIQQVVRGDSAAYFCASSPDISGNTIYFGEGSWLTVV.

This rearrangement joins TRBV6-5 to TRBJ2-7; perhaps TRBD1 as D (5 bases). The V end lost 0 bases, the J end lost 4 bases, and 13 bases lay between the germline ends. Germline-derived CDR1 and CDR2 are MNHEY and SVGAGI. This CDR3 has 15 residues. CDR3 sequence (DNA): TGTGCCAGCAGTTACTCAGCAGGGATTCATTACGAGCAGTACTTC. Encoded protein: CASSYSAGIHYEQYF.

This clone was seen once. This chain uses TRBV5-6 with TRBJ2-7; 10 bases map to TRBD1. There are 15 residues in the CDR3. With V trimmed by 0 bases and J by 5 bases, 5 bases remained unmatched. Germline assignment: CDR1 SGHDT and CDR2 YYEEEE. This CDR3 is CASSLGDRGWDEQYF. DNA for the CDR3: TGTGCCAGCAGCTTGGGGGACAGGGGCTGGGACGAGCAGTACTTC.

This clone was seen once. The V call is TRBV28, the J call TRBJ2-6, with TRBD2 matching over 16 bases. With V trimmed by 6 bases and J by 0 bases, 8 bases remained unmatched. The CDR3 runs to 20 residues. Germline V gives CDR1 MDHEN, CDR2 SYDVKM. For the CDR3, the DNA is TGTGCCAGCAGCTCACCGGGACTAGCGGGAGGGTACTCTGGGGCCAACGTCCTGACTTTC. Translated, it gives CASSSPGLAGGYSGANVLTF.

The rearrangement links TRBV6-5 to TRBJ1-3; 10 bases are a match to TRBD1. After removal of 6 bases from V and 5 bases from J, the junction contained 7 bases not matched to a gene. Germline loops: CDR1 MNHEY, CDR2 SVGAGI. This CDR3 has 15 residues. The CDR3 DNA follows: TGTGCCAGCAGCCCGGGACAGGGGACGAGAAACACCATATATTTT. Its protein is CASSPGQGTRNTIYF.

CDR3 protein: CASSQAGTGYEQYF. The DNA for the CDR3 is TGCGCCAGCAGCCAGGCCGGGACAGGGTACGAGCAGTACTTC. V gene TRBV4-3 combines with J gene TRBJ2-7; 9 bases are shared with TRBD1. The germline V gene encodes CDR1 LGHNA and CDR2 YSLEER. After removal of 3 bases from V and 4 bases from J, the junction contained 4 bases not matched to a gene. The CDR3 totals 14 residues.

This clone was recorded only once. V gene TRBV7-9 combines with J gene TRBJ2-7; 14 bases agree with TRBD2. The germline gives CDR1 SEHNR, CDR2 FQNEAQ (reference sequence). The junction had 3 bases not matched to a gene; V was cut back by 5 bases and J by 6 bases. CDR3 size: 14 residues. CDR3 residues: CASSGGTSGSEQYF. CDR3 nucleotides: TGTGCCAGCAGCGGTGGGACTAGCGGGAGCGAGCAGTACTTC.

The J gene is TRBJ2-7, the V gene TRBV6-5; 9 bases fit TRBD1. The V and J ends lost 6 bases and 3 bases, in that order; junction bases with no gene match: 6. Germline V gene lookup returns CDR1 MNHEY and CDR2 SVGAGI. CDR3 length: 14 residues. CDR3 loop: CASSSGTGNYEQYF. CDR3 coding DNA: TGTGCCAGCAGCTCCGGGACAGGGAACTACGAGCAGTACTTC.

J is TRBJ2-3 and V is TRBV5-4, with 11 bases aligning to TRBD1. This CDR3 comprises 16 residues. The J segment lost 1 base and the V segment lost 0 bases, leaving 1 base of the junction unmatched. Per germline, CDR1 SGHNT and CDR2 YYREEE (reference sequence). The CDR3 nucleotides read TGTGCCAGCAGCTTGGGGGGACAGGGGGGCACAGATACGCAGTATTTT. It yields the protein CASSLGGQGGTDTQYF.

The chain has TRBV2 and TRBJ2-5, with 9 nucleotides matching TRBD2. Germline V CDR1 and CDR2: SNHLY, FYNNEI. This CDR3 region has 15 residues. Germline trimming cut 8 bases from V and 2 bases from J; bases unmatched to any gene: 9. CDR3 bases: TGTGCCAGCTCTCCGTTGCTAGCGGGACAAGAGACCCAGTACTTC. Amino acid sequence: CASSPLLAGQETQYF.

In nucleotides, the CDR3 is TGTGCCAGCAGCCGGACAGGGGGCGCGAACATTCAGTACTTC. It yields the protein CASSRTGGANIQYF. The chain carries TRBV6-5 and TRBJ2-4; the match to TRBD1 covers 11 bases. The CDR3 totals 14 residues. V was pared by 6 bases and J by 7 bases, with 5 bases of the junction left unmatched. In germline, CDR1 is MNHEY, CDR2 SVGAGI.

This clone appeared a few times. This sequence joins TRBV10-3 and TRBJ1-1; D perhaps matches TRBD1 (5 bases). V lost 3 bases and J lost 6, with 14 bases in between. CDR1 and CDR2 from the germline V gene are ENHRY and SYGVKD. This CDR3 comprises 14 residues. The CDR3 DNA reads TGTGCCATCAGTGAAGGGGTTATGATCGCTGAAGCTTTCTTT. This encodes CAISEGVMIAEAFF.

On this clone itself: This CDR3 is also generated by other DNA sequences in the sample. CDR3 in DNA: TGTGCCAGCAGCCCAGGACAGCCGACTGAAGCTTTCTTT. Translating gives CASSPGQPTEAFF. The rearrangement links TRBV3-1 (or the pseudogene TRBV3-2) to TRBJ1-1; D perhaps matches TRBD1 (6 bases). Trimming removed 4 bases from V and 5 bases from J, with 11 bases in between. This CDR3 has 13 amino acids. Germline V gives CDR1 LGHDT, CDR2 YNNKEL (reference sequence).

The rearrangement joins TRBV7-2 to TRBJ2-4; 10 bases are shared with TRBD1. V lost 4 bases, J lost 1 base, and 7 bases stayed unmatched. Germline V CDR1 and CDR2: SGHTA, FQGNSA. The CDR3 totals 17 residues. The CDR3 reads CASSSGQGIRAKNIQYF. As DNA, the CDR3 is TGTGCCAGCAGCTCGGGACAGGGGATCCGGGCCAAAAACATTCAGTACTTC.

The chain has TRBV10-2 and TRBJ1-6, with 7 bases matching TRBD1. CDR1 and CDR2 (germline): WSHSY, SAAADI. Germline trimming cut 7 bases from V and 11 bases from J; bases unmatched to any gene: 5. The CDR3 consists of 12 residues. The CDR3: CASTQGDTPLHF. As DNA, the CDR3 is TGCGCCAGCACCCAGGGGGATACACCCCTCCACTTT.

The gene calls are TRBV23-1 and TRBJ2-6; D is possibly TRBD1 (5 bases). TRBV23-1 qualifies as an ORF whose function is uncertain. V was cut by 0 bases and J by 0 bases, with 9 bases left in between. The CDR3 loop spans 17 amino acids. The CDR3 is CASSQSGRTSGANVLTF. The CDR3 region has the DNA TGCGCCAGCAGTCAATCGGGGCGGACCTCTGGGGCCAACGTCCTGACTTTC.

This chain uses TRBV4-3 with TRBJ2-3; D unclear. Germline assignment: CDR1 LGHNA and CDR2 YSLEER. The ends were cut back, 1 base at V and 0 bases at J, with 8 bases in the middle. The CDR3 length is 15 residues. CDR3 protein: CASSQGYSSTDTQYF. Here the CDR3 DNA reads TGCGCCAGCAGCCAAGGATACTCTAGCACAGATACGCAGTATTTT.

The chain carries TRBV2 and TRBJ2-7, with a weak D call TRBD1 (6 bases). With 10 bases removed from V and 6 bases from J, the gap between germline ends came to 13 bases. CDR1 is SNHLY and CDR2 is FYNNEI in the germline V gene. This CDR3 contains 11 residues. CDR3 in DNA: TGTGCCACCTCTGACAGGAGCGAGCAGTACTTC. Translating gives CATSDRSEQYF.